The 24 T cell receptor beta chains given below trace back to one sample, sequenced in a study of cytomegalovirus exposure and HLA in healthy donors. The PCR was carried out with 60 Vbeta primers and 13 Jbeta primers. Profiled with immunoSEQ multiplex PCR; TCRdb holds only in-frame clones, not every one. The data show about 160,000 clones, with approximately 85% seen just once and around 2.1% held by the top ten. Material for sequencing was PBMCs. The receptors shown here come from a man aged 18 to 29 in good health and CMV-seropositive.

V usage is TRBV5-4 and J usage is TRBJ2-3; D is undetermined. This CDR3 has 18 amino acids. Germline V gene data show CDR1 as SGHNT and CDR2 as YYREEE (reference sequence). V was trimmed by 0 bases and J by 3 bases, leaving 20 bases between them. The CDR3 region is CASSLAPHAVILTDTQYF. DNA for the CDR3: TGTGCCAGCAGCTTGGCTCCCCATGCAGTTATACTAACAGATACGCAGTATTTT.

The J gene is TRBJ2-5, the V gene TRBV5-1, with 14 bases lining up with TRBD2. This CDR3 region has 17 residues. Germline CDR1 SGHRS, CDR2 YFSETQ. V was pared by 3 bases and J by 5 bases, with 9 bases of the junction left unmatched. CDR3 DNA: TGCGCCAGCAGCTCCAGACTAGCGGGGGGGCCCTGGGAGACCCAGTACTTC. It codes for CASSSRLAGGPWETQYF.

This clone turned up a few times. This chain connects TRBV6-4 to TRBJ2-2; a weak D match, TRBD1 (6 bases). V was pared by 4 bases and J by 4 bases, with 22 bases between. The CDR3 is made up of 18 amino acids. In germline, CDR1 is MRHNA, CDR2 SNTAGT. Here the CDR3 DNA reads TGTGCCAGCAGTGCAAGCCAGGGGAGTTGGGCTAGCACCGGGGAGCTGTTTTTT. Its translation is CASSASQGSWASTGELFF.

The chain carries TRBV6-5 and TRBJ2-2, with a weak D call TRBD2 (6 bases). Germline V gives CDR1 MNHEY, CDR2 SVGAGI. The CDR3 is 16 residues long. The V and J ends lost 4 bases and 6 bases respectively, with 18 bases between them. The CDR3 DNA reads TGTGCCAGCAGTTTCGCGGCCGGGAGAAGCCCCGGGGAGCTGTTTTTT. Protein sequence: CASSFAAGRSPGELFF.

The V and J genes are TRBV11-3 and TRBJ2-7, with 11 bases lining up with TRBD2. Germline V CDR1 and CDR2: SGHNT, YENEEA. The CDR3 covers 15 residues. With V trimmed by 5 bases and J by 2 bases, 5 bases remained unmatched. CDR3 region: CASSTTSGGTYEQYF. The CDR3, as DNA: TGTGCCAGCAGCACTACTAGCGGGGGAACCTACGAGCAGTACTTC.

The CDR3 protein is CASSVNRVRAFF. The CDR3 DNA is TGTGCCAGCAGCGTCAACAGGGTCAGAGCTTTCTTT. This rearrangement joins TRBV11-3 to TRBJ1-1, with D maybe TRBD1 (6 bases). Trimming pared 5 bases from V and 10 bases from J, leaving 14 bases between. The CDR3 loop spans 12 amino acids. Germline CDR1 and CDR2: SGHNT and YENEEA.

The chain uses TRBV10-3 and TRBJ2-1; 9 positions agree with TRBD2. Germline V lookup: CDR1 ENHRY, CDR2 SYGVKD. V lost 4 bases and J lost 3; bases outside the gene matches: 7. The CDR3 covers 16 residues. This chain's CDR3 is CAISGSGGDIYNEQFF. In DNA form, the CDR3 reads TGTGCCATCAGTGGTAGCGGGGGCGATATCTACAATGAGCAGTTCTTC.

The chain has TRBV5-4 and TRBJ1-2, with a possible D match to TRBD1 (5 bases). The V end lost 4 bases, the J end lost 0 bases, and 13 bases lay between the germline ends. The CDR3 sequence is 15 residues long. Germline values: CDR1 SGHNT, CDR2 YYREEE (reference sequence). CDR3 sequence: CASSGPGLPNYGYTF. In DNA, the CDR3 is TGTGCCAGCAGCGGACCAGGGCTCCCTAACTATGGCTACACCTTC. The full variable domain, its missing parts supplied by reference TRBV5-4 and TRBJ1-2, is ETGVTQSPTHLIKTRGQQVTLRCSSQSGHNTVSWYQQALGQGPQFIFQYYREEENGRGNFPPRFSGLQFPNYSSELNVNALELDDSALYLCASSGPGLPNYGYTFGSGTRLTVV.

The rearrangement links TRBV11-2 to TRBJ1-3; 9 nucleotides line up with TRBD1. The germline gives CDR1 SGHAT, CDR2 FQNNGV. V shed 0 bases, J shed 3 bases, and the junction held 6 bases outside the gene matches. The CDR3 has 17 residues. The CDR3 region has the DNA TGTGCCAGCAGCTTAGAAGGGACAGGGATATTTGGAAACACCATATATTTT. Amino acids: CASSLEGTGIFGNTIYF.

The rearrangement links TRBV6-1 to TRBJ2-3, with TRBD2 matching over 8 bases. From germline, CDR1 is MNHNS and CDR2 SASEGT. The V segment lost 4 bases and the J segment 1 base; nucleotides outside the gene matches: 1. The CDR3 has 14 residues. CDR3 bases: TGTGCCAGCAGTGCCGGGGGGGGCACAGATACGCAGTATTTT. Translating gives CASSAGGGTDTQYF.

The chain employs TRBV23-1 and TRBJ2-1, with TRBD2 matching over 7 bases. TRBV23-1 belongs to the ORF category, with a function that is uncertain. This CDR3 is 12 amino acids long. J was trimmed by 5 bases and V by 10 bases; bases with no gene match: 5. Written as DNA, the CDR3 is TGCGCCAACGGGGGGACCCACAATGAGCAGTTCTTC. It yields the protein CANGGTHNEQFF.

The chain links TRBV7-8 to TRBJ2-7, with D unclear. V was pared by 4 bases and J by 2 bases, with 6 bases between. This CDR3 is 12 amino acids long. Germline values: CDR1 SGHVS, CDR2 FQNEAQ. As DNA, the CDR3 is TGTGCCAGCAGCTCACAAGCCTACGAGCAGTACTTC. Encoded protein: CASSSQAYEQYF. The full variable domain, with the rest looked up from reference TRBV7-8 and TRBJ2-7, is GAGVSQSPRYKVAKRGQDVALRCDPISGHVSLFWYQQALGQGPEFLTYFQNEAQLDKSGLPSDRFFAERPEGSVSTLKIQRTQQEDSAVYLCASSSQAYEQYFGPGTRLTVT.

J is TRBJ2-1 and V is TRBV4-1, with a tentative D call TRBD2 (5 bases). The germline CDR1 and CDR2 sequences are MGHRA and YSYEKL. V lost 1 base and J lost 8, with 9 bases in between. The CDR3 has 13 residues. CDR3 DNA: TGCGCCAGCAGCCAAGTGGTGCGGGATGAGCAGTTCTTC. This codes for CASSQVVRDEQFF.

The chain couples TRBV4-3 to TRBJ2-3; D is perhaps TRBD2 (6 bases). Trimming removed 4 bases from V and 0 bases from J, with 11 bases in between. Germline V gives CDR1 LGHNA, CDR2 YSLEER. This CDR3 is 15 amino acids long. Here the CDR3 reads CASSPSVSSTDTQYF. As DNA, the CDR3 is TGCGCCAGCAGCCCTAGCGTCTCTAGCACAGATACGCAGTATTTT.

The V gene is TRBV6-5, the J gene TRBJ2-1; 8 bases match TRBD2. Germline lookup yields CDR1 MNHEY and CDR2 SVGAGI. The junction had 6 bases not matched to a gene; V was cut back by 6 bases and J by 2 bases. This CDR3 is 15 amino acids long. CDR3 region: CASRERGRTYNEQFF. The CDR3 DNA reads as TGTGCCAGCAGAGAGCGGGGGAGGACCTACAATGAGCAGTTCTTC.

J is TRBJ1-1 and V is TRBV12-2; the table's D gene call, TRBD1, was not cross checked with the DNA. TRBV12-2 is described as a pseudogene. The CDR3 length is 14 residues. The CDR3 here is CASDGRGHCTEAFF. As DNA, the CDR3 is TGTGCAAGCGACGGCAGGGGGCATTGTACTGAAGCTTTCTTT.

This chain links TRBV6-5 with TRBJ1-4; D is unresolved. Germline V lookup: CDR1 MNHEY, CDR2 SVGAGI. V was trimmed by 5 bases and J by 5 bases, leaving 12 bases between them. The CDR3 length is 14 residues. The CDR3 loop reads CASSESGSNEKLFF. The CDR3 DNA reads TGTGCCAGCAGTGAAAGCGGCAGCAATGAAAAACTGTTTTTT.

The chain recombines TRBV7-8 with TRBJ1-4; D uncertain. V was pared by 5 bases and J by 8 bases, with 12 bases between. CDR1 SGHVS and CDR2 FQNEAQ come from the germline V gene. There are 13 residues in the CDR3. CDR3 sequence reads: CASSPVAGEKLFF. Written as DNA, the CDR3 is TGTGCCAGCAGCCCAGTAGCGGGCGAAAAACTGTTTTTT.

V and J are TRBV7-9 and TRBJ2-6; 7 bases map to TRBD1. V dropped 6 bases and J dropped 2; count of bases not matched to a gene: 10. This CDR3 spans 17 amino acids. Germline loops: CDR1 SEHNR, CDR2 FQNEAQ (reference sequence). This CDR3 reads CASSSTGVGPGANVLTF. In DNA form, the CDR3 reads TGTGCCAGCAGTTCAACAGGGGTAGGACCTGGGGCCAACGTCCTGACTTTC.

The chain uses TRBV11-3 and TRBJ2-7; 7 nucleotides line up with TRBD1. This CDR3 spans 16 amino acids. The germline V gene encodes CDR1 SGHNT and CDR2 YENEEA. J was trimmed by 1 base and V by 3 bases; bases with no gene match: 9. CDR3 amino acids: CASSLIGQADSYEQYF. The CDR3 nucleotides are TGTGCCAGCAGCTTGATAGGACAGGCCGATTCCTACGAGCAGTACTTC.

This chain connects TRBV13 to TRBJ2-7; 8 bases map to TRBD1. CDR1 PRHDT and CDR2 FYEKMQ come from the germline V gene (reference sequence). V lost 5 bases to trimming and J lost 4 bases; unmatched junction nucleotides: 10. This CDR3 is 15 amino acids long. CDR3 amino acids: CASSLRGQRTYEQYF. The DNA for the CDR3 is TGTGCCAGCAGCCTCAGGGGGCAGAGAACTTACGAGCAGTACTTC. Variable domain in full (rest from reference TRBV13 and TRBJ2-7): AAGVIQSPRHLIKEKRETATLKCYPIPRHDTVYWYQQGPGQDPQFLISFYEKMQSDKGSIPDRFSAQQFSDYHSELNMSSLELGDSALYFCASSLRGQRTYEQYFGPGTRLTVT.

This chain uses TRBV6-5 with TRBJ1-1; weak D call: TRBD1 (6 bases). CDR3 length: 15 amino acids. Looked up from germline, CDR1 is MNHEY and CDR2 is SVGAGI. V gave up 4 bases and J gave up 5 bases, with 17 bases separating them. As DNA, the CDR3 is TGTGCCAGCAGTTTCCGGCAGGACAGCCGGACTGAAGCTTTCTTT. It codes for CASSFRQDSRTEAFF.

The chain combines TRBV11-3 with TRBJ2-7; the D gene is possibly TRBD1 (5 bases). The V end lost 6 bases, the J end lost 4 bases, and 19 bases lay between the germline ends. The length of the CDR3 is 15 residues. Germline values: CDR1 SGHNT, CDR2 YENEEA. CDR3 in DNA: TGTGCCAGCAGTCCCGGACACCCCGGCACATACGAGCAGTACTTC. Translating gives CASSPGHPGTYEQYF.

The table lists this clone with a count of one. This chain links TRBV14 with TRBJ1-4; tentatively, D is TRBD1 (6 bases). CDR3 length: 15 residues. The germline CDR1 and CDR2 sequences are SGHDN and FVKESK. Trimming took 3 bases from V and 5 from J, leaving 13 bases between them. The CDR3 coding sequence is TGTGCCAGCAGCCATATTGACAGGAGGAATGAAAAACTGTTTTTT. This sequence encodes CASSHIDRRNEKLFF.